A selection of T cell receptor beta chains follows, all from one sample in a study of regulatory T cells in long-lasting Graves disease. TCRdb redid the calling of the multiplex PCR reads with MiXCR, one entry per CDR3 protein. The data show hundreds of thousands of distinct CDR3 sequences, around 15% seen once. The sample also formed part of further work on T cells in Graves' hyperthyroidism and ophthalmopathy.

The sample here was peripheral blood mononuclear cells (PBMCs), taken at new diagnosis, from a patient treated with antithyroid drugs. These receptors were taken from a woman aged 25 to 39 with Graves disease. Both conserved end residues are trimmed from each CDR3.

TRBV3-1	TRBJ1-3	ASSHSPLAGRGNTIY
TRBV7-9	TRBJ1-1	ASSFRDRSAEAF
TRBV2	TRBJ1-4	ASRQAANEKLF
TRBV12-3/TRBV12-4	TRBJ1-6	ASRSFEPPLH
TRBV28	TRBJ2-7	ASSSIDRDRSYEQY
TRBV7-9	TRBJ2-5	ASSLESGSGHAETQY
TRBV20-1	TRBJ2-1	SEYYGNEQF
TRBV11-2	TRBJ2-5	ASSIPTLQGEGTQY
TRBV28	TRBJ2-3	ASRPAGPDTQY
TRBV5-1	TRBJ2-2	ASSLAWDTGELF
TRBV20-1	TRBJ1-4	SARTPRQGAGEKLF
TRBV6-2/TRBV6-3	TRBJ1-5	ASSYGFTNQPQH
TRBV3-1	TRBJ1-1	ASSQEPRNTEAF
TRBV28	TRBJ2-7	ASSFSGENEQY
TRBV15	TRBJ2-1	ATTLVPGGYNEQF
TRBV2	TRBJ1-5	ASRVYRAPSNQPQH
TRBV3-1	TRBJ2-5	ASSQEGGSETQY
TRBV2	TRBJ2-5	ASSTQYQETQY
TRBV27	TRBJ1-6	ASSLSFRGLWNSPLH
TRBV6-1	TRBJ2-1	ASTPSRGAGVVEF
TRBV24-1	TRBJ1-2	ATSDGVRGYT
TRBV2	TRBJ2-7	ASRKAGDEQY
TRBV25-1	TRBJ1-1	ASSELGTVNTEAF
TRBV20-1	TRBJ2-5	SARDLGTGGETQY
TRBV24-1	TRBJ1-5	ATSDSPGQVKHNQPQH
TRBV2	TRBJ1-1	ASRGFPGPNTEAF
TRBV20-1	TRBJ2-3	SARSRLATSTDTQY
TRBV7-9	TRBJ2-5	ASSLPDRKTQY
TRBV6-2/TRBV6-3	TRBJ2-1	ASSYSWLAGGNEQF
TRBV2	TRBJ1-4	ASSDPGTPAEKLF
TRBV20-1	TRBJ2-3	SGVGGGGGTDTQY
TRBV19	TRBJ1-5	ARTGGRQPQH
TRBV12-3/TRBV12-4	TRBJ1-5	ASSFLEKPQH
TRBV6-2/TRBV6-3	TRBJ2-1	ASSYSDVGEQF
TRBV28	TRBJ2-5	ASSLGGRVWETQY
TRBV6-2/TRBV6-3	TRBJ1-6	ASSESGKNSPLH